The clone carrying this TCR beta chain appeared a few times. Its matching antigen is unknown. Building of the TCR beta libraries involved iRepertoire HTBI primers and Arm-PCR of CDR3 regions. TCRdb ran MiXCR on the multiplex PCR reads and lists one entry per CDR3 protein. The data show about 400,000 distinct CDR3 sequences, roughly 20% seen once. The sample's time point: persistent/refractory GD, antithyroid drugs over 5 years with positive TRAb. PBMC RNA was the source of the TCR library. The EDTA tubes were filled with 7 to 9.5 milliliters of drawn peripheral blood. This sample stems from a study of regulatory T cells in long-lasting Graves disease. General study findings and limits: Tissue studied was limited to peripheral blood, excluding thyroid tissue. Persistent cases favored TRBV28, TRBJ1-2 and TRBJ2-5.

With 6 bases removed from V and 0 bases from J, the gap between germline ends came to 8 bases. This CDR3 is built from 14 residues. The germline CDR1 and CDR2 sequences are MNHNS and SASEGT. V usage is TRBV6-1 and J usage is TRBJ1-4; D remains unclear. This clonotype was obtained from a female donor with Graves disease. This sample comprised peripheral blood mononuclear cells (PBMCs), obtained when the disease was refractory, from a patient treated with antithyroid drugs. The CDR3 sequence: CASSAEATNEKLFF. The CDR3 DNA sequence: TGTGCCAGCAGCGCAGAGGCAACTAATGAAAAACTGTTTTTT.